This TCR beta chain was recorded in a study of blood T cell repertoires in COVID-19. Study as a whole: Sites in the United States, Italy and Spain provided acute and convalescent COVID-19 samples. The cDNA or gDNA used as material had been derived from T cells, B-cell-depleted T cells, or PBMCs.

Original methodology: Amplification of reference gene primers was used by the study to estimate nucleated cell counts. Using immunoSEQ multiplex PCR, the repertoire was profiled, and TCRdb retains in-frame clones only, with some absent. V, J and clone size are those of that table, while D and trimming were read from the DNA. The sample shows roughly 300,000 clones, over 80% of them seen only once. In germline, CDR1 is LNHDA, CDR2 SQIVND (reference sequence). V shed 5 bases, J shed 4 bases, and the junction held 14 bases outside the gene matches. The CDR3 has 17 residues. The chain combines TRBV19 with TRBJ2-1; 7 bases are shared with TRBD2. The receptor's source is a woman aged 40 to 55 who had recovered from COVID-19. The sequencing sample was made of peripheral blood. CDR3 in amino acids: CASSALTGTTGYNEQFF. The CDR3 DNA sequence: TGTGCCAGTAGTGCCCTAACCGGGACTACCGGATACAATGAGCAGTTCTTC.